This T cell receptor (beta chain) is from a study of metastatic and nonmetastatic thyroid tumors. As for the study in general: Malignant and benign thyroid patients had repertoires compared in peripheral blood and tumor or nodule tissue.

Until they underwent thyroid surgery, no patient had received any treatment. There are a few counts of this clone. Its antigen is not identified. Study outcomes and limitations: As reported, TCR beta diversity in blood and tumor was significantly higher in malignant thyroid tumors than in benign nodules.

The CDR3 runs to 16 residues. Germline CDR1 is MNHNS and CDR2 is SASEGT. V was trimmed by 7 bases and J by 2 bases, leaving 19 bases between them. Per the authors' pipeline: It was from CDR3 differences across clinicopathological groups that a distant-metastasis classifier for papillary thyroid cancer was built. MiXCR reprocessed the PCR reads for TCRdb. TCRdb assigned the V and J calls; the authors' analysis was not used. Seen here are 25,000 to 30,000 clones, about 3.9% observed once, and the top ten hold 3% to 3.5%. The chain couples TRBV6-1 to TRBJ2-3, with TRBD1 as a possible D gene (6 bases). What was sequenced was blood. This receptor was obtained from a male donor with papillary thyroid cancer or a benign thyroid nodule (not recorded which). Some clones in this sample may be carry-over from other donors' samples. In nucleotides, the CDR3 is TGTGCCAGCAACAGGGCGAATCCAGGAATCACAGATACGCAGTATTTT. Its translation: CASNRANPGITDTQYF.